The TCR beta chain under discussion was sequenced for a study of somatic mutations in cytotoxic T cells in rheumatoid arthritis. TCRdb's copy holds only in-frame clones and misses some; the assay was immunoSEQ multiplex PCR. Here the sample spans about 19,000 clones, 65% to 70% being singletons. This CDR3 comprises 13 residues. Trimming removed 4 bases from V and 4 bases from J, with 10 bases in between. CDR1 is MGHDK, CDR2 SYGVNS, per germline. V and J are TRBV25-1 and TRBJ1-2; D might be TRBD1 (6 bases). Material for sequencing was CD8+ T cells sorted from blood. The sequence was obtained from an adult with rheumatoid arthritis. CDR3 loop: CASSGGGGYGYTF. The CDR3 DNA is TGTGCCAGCAGTGGCGGGGGCGGCTATGGCTACACCTTC.